These 2 T cell receptor beta chains share one sample of origin, sequenced in a study of blood T cell repertoires in COVID-19. Repertoires were generated with immunoSEQ multiplex PCR, while TCRdb's copy carries only in-frame clones and drops some. Here the sample spans roughly 160,000 clones, around 84% being singletons. Sequences were obtained from peripheral blood. The source of these receptors is a man between 40 and 49 years old with acute or convalescent COVID-19.

This clone was seen a few times. The chain is built from TRBV7-2 and TRBJ1-2, with a tentative D call TRBD1 (6 bases). There are 13 residues in the CDR3. The germline V gene encodes CDR1 SGHTA and CDR2 FQGNSA. With 9 bases removed from V and 4 bases from J, the gap between germline ends came to 15 bases. The CDR3 loop is CASIQGDLYGYTF. The CDR3 coding sequence is TGTGCCAGTATACAGGGTGACCTCTATGGCTACACCTTC.

This clone was counted a single time. V gene TRBV4-3 combines with J gene TRBJ2-7; D might be TRBD2 (5 bases). Trimming left V 0 bases short and J 4 bases short, with 13 bases between. The germline V gene encodes CDR1 LGHNA and CDR2 YSLEER. This CDR3 comprises 15 residues. DNA for the CDR3: TGCGCCAGCAGCCAAGATACGGACTGGTCGTACGAGCAGTACTTC. The encoded protein is CASSQDTDWSYEQYF.